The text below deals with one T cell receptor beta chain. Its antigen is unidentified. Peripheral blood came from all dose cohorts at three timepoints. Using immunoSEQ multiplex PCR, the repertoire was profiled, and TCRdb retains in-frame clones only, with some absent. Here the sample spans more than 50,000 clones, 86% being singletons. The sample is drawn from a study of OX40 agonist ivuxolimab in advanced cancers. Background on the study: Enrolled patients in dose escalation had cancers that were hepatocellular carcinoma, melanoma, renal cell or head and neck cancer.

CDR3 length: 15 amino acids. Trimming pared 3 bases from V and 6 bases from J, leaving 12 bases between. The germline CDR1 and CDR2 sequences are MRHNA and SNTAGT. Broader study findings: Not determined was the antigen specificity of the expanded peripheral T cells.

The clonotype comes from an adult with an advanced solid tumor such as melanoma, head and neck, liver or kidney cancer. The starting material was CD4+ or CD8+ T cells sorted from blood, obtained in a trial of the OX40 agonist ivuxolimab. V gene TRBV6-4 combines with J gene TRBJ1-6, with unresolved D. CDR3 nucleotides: TGTGCCAGCAGTGAGCAGGACGGGAGTAATTCACCCCTCCACTTT. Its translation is CASSEQDGSNSPLHF.